This TCR beta chain was captured in a study of blood T cell repertoires in COVID-19. As for the study in general: COVID-19 samples collected from the United States, Italy and Spain covered acute and convalescent phases.

Method: immunoSEQ multiplex PCR; TCRdb's copy keeps in-frame clones and lacks some. The profile covers about 68,000 clones, with roughly 80% appearing a single time and roughly 9.2% taken by the ten largest. With V trimmed by 3 bases and J by 4 bases, 13 bases remained unmatched. The CDR3 length is 17 residues. The V gene's germline CDR1 is SGHNT and CDR2 YYREEE (reference sequence). Sequenced material: peripheral blood. The chain joins TRBV5-4 to TRBJ2-4, with 7 bases aligning to TRBD2. This receptor was identified in a man aged 45-60 years with active COVID-19. CDR3 region: CASSSGGAGAGKNIQYF. CDR3 DNA: TGTGCCAGCAGCTCCGGAGGGGCGGGAGCAGGGAAAAACATTCAGTACTTC.